This T cell receptor (beta chain) emerged from a study of shared clonotypes between healthy human individuals. Study-level background: Per donor, three plates held CD4 naive cells, three held CD4 memory, two held CD8 naive and one held CD8 memory.

Clones were read by immunoSEQ multiplex PCR, and TCRdb kept only the in-frame ones, dropping some. The sample shows approximately 720,000 clones, under 95% of them seen only once. Naive CD8 populations comprised CD45RO-negative cells positively selected for CCR7, excluding terminally differentiated effector memory CD45RA+ cells. Turning to this clone: Its target is unknown.

Findings and limits, study-wide: Relative to clonotypes present in all four donors, those not shared had lower generation probabilities. Sequencing depth was expected to affect clonotype sharing among donors.

The CDR3 spans 14 residues. CDR1 and CDR2 from the germline V gene are SGHAT and FQNNGV. Germline trimming cut 5 bases from V and 2 bases from J; bases unmatched to any gene: 3. This sequence joins TRBV11-2 and TRBJ2-7, with 10 bases fitting TRBD1. The sequence was obtained from a man aged 30 to 45 in good health. Sequenced: naive CD8+ T cells sorted from blood. The CDR3 spells CASSLGQGPYEQYF. CDR3 in DNA: TGTGCCAGCAGCCTGGGACAGGGGCCCTACGAGCAGTACTTC.